This T cell receptor beta chain was sequenced for a study of OX40 agonist ivuxolimab in advanced cancers. Overall study: Enrolled patients in dose escalation had cancers that were hepatocellular carcinoma, melanoma, renal cell or head and neck cancer. People who had prior anti-PD-1, anti-PD-L1 or anti-CTLA-4 therapy could take part, and under 50% had some. Overall study results and limits: CD4+ and CD8+ blood T cells expanded clonally by week 6 at 0.1 to 3.0 mg/kg.

This CDR3 comprises 14 residues. Between the trimmed V and J ends, which lost 4 bases and 4 bases, there was a span of 10 bases. Germline V lookup: CDR1 MNHNS, CDR2 SASEGT. Worth noting for this clone: The antigen remains unidentified.

Assay used: immunoSEQ multiplex PCR; TCRdb lists only in-frame clones, some missing. Among about 110,000 clones listed, approximately 90% were seen once. This sequence was found in an adult with an advanced solid tumor such as melanoma, head and neck, liver or kidney cancer. The sequences come from CD4+ or CD8+ T cells sorted from blood, collected in a trial of the OX40 agonist ivuxolimab. The rearrangement links TRBV6-1 to TRBJ1-4; D unclear. CDR3: CASSAGSGNEKLFF. CDR3 nucleotide sequence: TGTGCCAGCAGTGCGGGCAGCGGTAATGAAAAACTGTTTTTT.